Below, 29 T cell receptor beta chains from the same sample are listed, as sequenced in a study of T cells in Graves' hyperthyroidism and ophthalmopathy. Amplification of TCR beta CDR3 regions used RNA as the template. The study used the HTBI primer set for a first-round RT-PCR of the TCR CDR3. TCRdb processed the multiplex PCR reads anew with MiXCR; each CDR3 protein has one entry. The sample lists roughly 420,000 distinct CDR3 sequences, 15% to 17% seen once, with roughly an eighth in the top ten. The sequencing sample was made of blood. These TCRs come from a woman younger than 30 with Graves' hyperthyroidism.

In its sample, this clonotype was seen many times. The chain employs TRBV3-1 and TRBJ2-7, with TRBD2 matching 11 bases. The germline V gene encodes CDR1 LGHDT and CDR2 YNNKEL (reference sequence). Losses at the gene ends were 5 bases for V and 4 bases for J; bases not matched to a gene: 13. The CDR3 contains 17 residues. CDR3 amino acids: CASSSRAGTSGAYEQYF. As DNA, the CDR3 is TGTGCCAGCAGCTCCCGAGCCGGGACTAGCGGTGCGTACGAGCAGTACTTC.

The chain recombines TRBV19 with TRBJ2-1; TRBD1 agrees at 10 bases. CDR1 is LNHDA and CDR2 is SQIVND in the germline V gene (reference sequence). The CDR3 has 14 amino acids. Trimming at V came to 5 bases and at J to 9 bases, leaving 7 bases not matched to a gene. The CDR3 coding sequence is TGTGCCAGTAGTTCCGGGACAGGGGTGGGTGAGCAGTTCTTC. Its protein is CASSSGTGVGEQFF.

The sample holds a few counts of this clonotype. The rearrangement joins TRBV6-5 to TRBJ2-3, with D perhaps TRBD1 (5 bases). The germline V gene has CDR1 MNHEY and CDR2 SVGAGI. The ends were cut back, 2 bases at V and 4 bases at J, with 10 bases in the middle. The CDR3 extends over 14 amino acids. CDR3 nucleotide sequence: TGTGCCAGCAGTTACAGGGGTGGACCAGATACGCAGTATTTT. Its translation: CASSYRGGPDTQYF.

A few counts support this clonotype. The chain uses TRBV18 and TRBJ1-1; possibly TRBD1 for D (6 bases). The length of the CDR3 is 19 residues. The germline V and J ends were trimmed by 2 bases and 0 bases, with 22 bases remaining between them. Germline loops: CDR1 KGHSH, CDR2 LQKENI. The CDR3 sequence is CASSPFRQPRTEMNTEAFF. The CDR3 bases are TGTGCCAGCTCACCATTTCGGCAGCCGCGGACAGAGATGAACACTGAAGCTTTCTTT. The whole variable domain, remainder taken from reference TRBV18 and TRBJ1-1, is NAGVMQNPRHLVRRRGQEARLRCSPMKGHSHVYWYRQLPEEGLKFMVYLQKENIIDESGMPKERFSAEFPKEGPSILRIQQVVRGDSAAYFCASSPFRQPRTEMNTEAFFGQGTRLTVV.

The chain employs TRBV4-2 and TRBJ1-1, with 10 nucleotides matching TRBD1. Germline lookup yields CDR1 LGHNA and CDR2 YNFKEQ. Unmatched junction bases numbered 7, after V lost 1 base and J lost 5 bases. This CDR3 contains 16 residues. The CDR3 here is CASSQVMDRGWTEAFF. CDR3 nucleotide sequence: TGTGCCAGCAGCCAAGTTATGGACAGGGGGTGGACTGAAGCTTTCTTT.

This clonotype was seen at least ten times. This chain links TRBV20-1 with TRBJ1-3; tentative D call: TRBD1 (5 bases). The CDR3 extends over 11 amino acids. Looked up from germline, CDR1 is DFQATT and CDR2 is SNEGSKA (reference sequence). V dropped 5 bases and J dropped 4 bases, with 6 bases sitting between them. CDR3: CSARQGNTIYF. The CDR3, as DNA: TGCAGTGCTCGACAGGGAAACACCATATATTTT.

The chain carries TRBV20-1 and TRBJ2-2; 11 nucleotides align to TRBD1. The CDR3 runs 20 residues. V lost 3 bases to trimming and J lost 2 bases; unmatched junction nucleotides: 17. The germline V gene has CDR1 DFQATT and CDR2 SNEGSKA (reference sequence). CDR3 coding DNA: TGCAGTGCTAGCGGACAGGGGGCGATCGGGTCCCGCACAAACACCGGGGAGCTGTTTTTT. As protein: CSASGQGAIGSRTNTGELFF.

The table lists this clonotype with many counts. The gene calls are TRBV11-2 and TRBJ2-6; D unclear. V was clipped by 0 bases and J by 0 bases, with 12 bases between them. The germline CDR1 and CDR2 sequences are SGHAT and FQNNGV. CDR3 length: 18 amino acids. The DNA of the CDR3 is TGTGCCAGCAGCTTAGACAGCCCGGCCTACTCTGGGGCCAACGTCCTGACTTTC. Protein sequence: CASSLDSPAYSGANVLTF.

There are many counts of this clonotype. The chain has TRBV6-1 and TRBJ1-5; no firm D call. From germline, CDR1 is MNHNS and CDR2 SASEGT. V was pared by 7 bases and J by 7 bases, with 20 bases between. This CDR3 spans 15 amino acids. In DNA, the CDR3 is TGTGCCAGCATTCGAAGCGTAGGCCCAGGACAGCCCCAGCATTTT. It codes for CASIRSVGPGQPQHF.

This clonotype was detected many times. The chain employs TRBV20-1 and TRBJ2-3, with D unresolved. Between the trimmed V and J ends, which lost 0 bases and 3 bases, there was a span of 10 bases. Looked up from germline, CDR1 is DFQATT and CDR2 is SNEGSKA (reference sequence). The CDR3 runs 14 residues. The chain's CDR3 is CSARDGLGTDTQYF. The DNA of the CDR3 is TGCAGTGCTAGAGATGGTCTTGGGACAGATACGCAGTATTTT.

This chain connects TRBV19 to TRBJ1-2, with no clear D. CDR1 and CDR2 from the germline V gene are LNHDA and SQIVND (reference sequence). Deletions cut 6 bases from V and 4 bases from J, with 12 bases between. CDR3 length: 13 amino acids. CDR3 residues: CASSAVVGYGYTF. The CDR3 DNA reads TGTGCCAGTAGCGCGGTGGTAGGCTATGGCTACACCTTC.

The chain uses TRBV11-2 and TRBJ2-1, with 7 bases matching TRBD2. V shed 6 bases and J 6 bases; nucleotides not matched to a gene: 11. Germline-derived CDR1 and CDR2 are SGHAT and FQNNGV. The CDR3 consists of 15 residues. CDR3 bases: TGTGCCAGCAGTGGGTGGTGGGAGGGCAGCAATGAGCAGTTCTTC. It yields the protein CASSGWWEGSNEQFF.

Regarding this clonotype: A much larger clone is a single base away; this may be a read error. This sequence joins TRBV15 and TRBJ1-3, with D uncertain. Germline V CDR1 and CDR2: LNHNV, YYDKDF (reference sequence). The CDR3 totals 14 residues. CDR3 sequence: CATSRDLAGSTIYF. DNA for the CDR3: TGTGCCACCAGCAGAGATCTTGCTGGAAGCACCATATATTTT.

This clonotype came up many times. The chain links TRBV5-1 to TRBJ1-1; tentatively, D is TRBD1 (5 bases). Germline CDR1 and CDR2: SGHRS and YFSETQ. The CDR3 consists of 13 residues. The V end lost 0 bases, the J end lost 10 bases, and 13 bases lay between the germline ends. This CDR3 is CASSLGSGNAAFF. CDR3 nucleotides: TGCGCCAGCAGCTTGGGGTCAGGGAATGCAGCTTTCTTT.

This clonotype was picked up a small number of times. J is TRBJ1-4 and V is TRBV10-3; D is uncertain. Germline-derived CDR1 and CDR2 are ENHRY and SYGVKD. The CDR3 spans 13 residues. Trimming removed 0 bases at V and 8 bases at J, with 7 bases between. The CDR3 reads CAISESTPEKLFF. CDR3 DNA sequence: TGTGCCATCAGTGAGTCAACCCCGGAAAAACTGTTTTTT.

In this sample, this clonotype turned up many times. V and J are TRBV20-1 and TRBJ1-5; no firm D call. The CDR3 runs 15 residues. V lost 0 bases, J lost 4 bases, and 13 bases lay in between. CDR1 is DFQATT and CDR2 is SNEGSKA in the germline V gene (reference sequence). The CDR3 protein is CSARDFRTVNQPQHF. CDR3 coding DNA: TGCAGTGCTAGAGATTTTAGAACAGTTAATCAGCCCCAGCATTTT.

This clonotype was picked up many times. The chain couples TRBV6-1 to TRBJ2-1, with 11 nucleotides matching TRBD2. CDR3 size: 15 residues. The junction had 5 bases not matched to a gene; V was cut back by 4 bases and J by 6 bases. Germline lookup yields CDR1 MNHNS and CDR2 SASEGT. CDR3: CASSVGTSGGNEQFF. CDR3 nucleotides: TGTGCCAGCAGTGTTGGTACTAGCGGGGGCAATGAGCAGTTCTTC.

This chain connects TRBV20-1 to TRBJ2-7; the match to TRBD1 covers 9 bases. This CDR3 spans 14 amino acids. Germline CDR1 DFQATT, CDR2 SNEGSKA (reference sequence). Trimming removed 3 bases from V and 3 bases from J; junction bases left unmatched: 6. The CDR3: CSARGGQGFYEQYF. The CDR3 DNA reads as TGCAGTGCTAGGGGCGGACAGGGGTTCTACGAGCAGTACTTC.

The table lists this clonotype with many counts. The chain recombines TRBV6-1 with TRBJ1-1; D uncertain. Germline V CDR1 and CDR2: MNHNS, SASEGT. This CDR3 has 13 residues. V was shortened by 5 bases and J by 0 bases, with 7 bases between the two germline ends. In DNA form, the CDR3 reads TGTGCCAGCAGTAATGAGTTGAACACTGAAGCTTTCTTT. Amino acids: CASSNELNTEAFF.

This clonotype has more than one count but fewer than ten. This chain connects TRBV19 to TRBJ1-5; 7 bases align to TRBD1. The CDR3 covers 13 residues. The junction had 6 bases not matched to a gene; V was cut back by 5 bases and J by 8 bases. Germline CDR1 LNHDA, CDR2 SQIVND (reference sequence). The CDR3 coding sequence is TGTGCCAGTAGTGTGGACAGGTCGGAGCCCCAGCATTTT. The encoded protein is CASSVDRSEPQHF.

This clonotype was counted between two and nine times. This sequence joins TRBV5-1 and TRBJ1-3, with D uncertain. V shed 4 bases and J shed 3 bases, with 14 bases lying between them. The CDR3 contains 15 residues. Germline lookup yields CDR1 SGHRS and CDR2 YFSETQ. Here the CDR3 reads CASSLDGNIGNTIYF. DNA for the CDR3: TGCGCCAGCAGCCTAGACGGGAATATTGGAAACACCATATATTTT.

In this sample, this clonotype turned up many times. The V call is TRBV7-8, the J call TRBJ2-2; 8 bases align to TRBD2. V lost 2 bases, J lost 6 bases, and 14 bases stayed unmatched. This CDR3 region has 18 residues. CDR1 is SGHVS and CDR2 is FQNEAQ in the germline V gene. CDR3 nucleotides: TGTGCCAGCAGCTTATTCTCTCGAGGGACTAGGGGGTCCGGGGAGCTGTTTTTT. It translates to CASSLFSRGTRGSGELFF.

V is TRBV20-1 and J is TRBJ2-1, with 10 positions matching TRBD2. The CDR3 is 16 amino acids. V was pared by 5 bases and J by 7 bases, with 14 bases of the junction left unmatched. Germline loops: CDR1 DFQATT, CDR2 SNEGSKA (reference sequence). DNA of the CDR3: TGCAGTGCTGCAGACCCAGGACTAGCGGAAAGAAATGAGCAGTTCTTC. Its protein product is CSAADPGLAERNEQFF.

This chain connects TRBV19 to TRBJ1-1; D uncertain. CDR1 is LNHDA, CDR2 SQIVND, per germline (reference sequence). This CDR3 contains 14 residues. V was trimmed by 3 bases and J by 1 base, leaving 9 bases between them. CDR3 nucleotides: TGTGCCAGTAGTATTGAACACACGAACACTGAAGCTTTCTTT. Its translation is CASSIEHTNTEAFF. Combining the CDR3 with reference TRBV19 and TRBJ1-1 gives the whole variable domain DGGITQSPKYLFRKEGQNVTLSCEQNLNHDAMYWYRQDPGQGLRLIYYSQIVNDFQKGDIAEGYSVSREKKESFPLTVTSAQKNPTAFYLCASSIEHTNTEAFFGQGTRLTVV.

The chain uses TRBV5-5 and TRBJ2-7; 9 bases fit TRBD2. Germline trimming cut 4 bases from V and 7 bases from J; bases unmatched to any gene: 12. CDR1 is SGHKS and CDR2 is YYEKEE in the germline V gene (reference sequence). The CDR3 loop spans 15 amino acids. The CDR3 reads CASSERIAGANEQYF. The CDR3, as DNA: TGTGCCAGCAGCGAACGAATAGCGGGAGCGAATGAGCAGTACTTC.

This clonotype was seen a few times. V usage is TRBV4-1 and J usage is TRBJ2-5, with D unresolved. The CDR3 consists of 15 residues. Per the germline V gene, CDR1 is MGHRA and CDR2 is YSYEKL. V was trimmed by 0 bases and J by 2 bases, leaving 10 bases between them. CDR3 DNA sequence: TGCGCCAGCAGCCAAGATCGTACTGCACAAGAGACCCAGTACTTC. Protein product: CASSQDRTAQETQYF.

This clonotype was found many times. The chain links TRBV5-1 to TRBJ2-4, with TRBD2 matching over 13 bases. This CDR3 has 16 residues. J gave up 11 bases and V 4 bases, and 12 bases lay outside the gene matches. CDR1 SGHRS and CDR2 YFSETQ come from the germline V gene. For the CDR3, the DNA is TGCGCCAGCAGCATAGCCCCCGGACTAGCGGGAGTAGTTCAGTACTTC. It encodes CASSIAPGLAGVVQYF.

This clonotype was seen at least ten times. One end of the junction varies from germline; a read error may be responsible. The V and J genes are TRBV5-1 and TRBJ2-3; 12 bases fit TRBD2. This CDR3 has 15 residues. Germline CDR1 reads SGHRS; CDR2 reads YFSETQ. The CDR3 spells CASSRLAGGTDTQYF. CDR3 DNA sequence: TGTGCCAGCAGTCGACTAGCGGGAGGCACAGATACGCAGTATTTT.

This rearrangement joins TRBV6-2 or TRBV6-3 to TRBJ2-2; D may be TRBD1 or TRBD2 (5 bases each). The V gene's germline CDR1 is MNHEY and CDR2 SVGEGT. The CDR3 has 15 amino acids. Trimming left V 2 bases short and J 0 bases short, with 7 bases between. CDR3 region: CASSYMGANTGELFF. The CDR3 DNA reads as TGTGCCAGCAGTTACATGGGGGCGAACACCGGGGAGCTGTTTTTT.